The 27 T cell receptor beta chains listed next were all sequenced from one sample in a study of cytomegalovirus exposure and HLA in healthy donors. PCR involved 60 Vbeta and 13 Jbeta primers. Sequenced by immunoSEQ multiplex PCR; TCRdb stores in-frame clones only, minus some. The data hold some 190,000 clones, with roughly three quarters observed a single time. Sequences were obtained from PBMCs. All receptors derive from a woman under 30 in good health and CMV-seronegative.

This chain uses TRBV15 with TRBJ1-1; 9 positions match TRBD1. The length of the CDR3 is 15 residues. CDR1 LNHNV and CDR2 YYDKDF come from the germline V gene (reference sequence). The trim removed 5 bases at V and 2 bases at J, leaving 6 bases unmatched. CDR3 sequence: CATSDPGQGNTEAFF. CDR3 nucleotides: TGTGCCACCAGCGACCCGGGACAGGGTAACACTGAAGCTTTCTTT. The full variable domain, rest sourced from reference TRBV15 and TRBJ1-1, is DAMVIQNPRYQVTQFGKPVTLSCSQTLNHNVMYWYQQKSSQAPKLLFHYYDKDFNNEADTPDNFQSRRPNTSFCFLDIRSPGLGDTAMYLCATSDPGQGNTEAFFGQGTRLTVV.

The rearrangement links TRBV4-3 to TRBJ2-4; no clear D gene. The CDR3 extends over 14 amino acids. Germline V lookup: CDR1 LGHNA, CDR2 YSLEER. V was pared by 2 bases and J by 4 bases, with 9 bases between. The CDR3 region is CASSQQTHKNIQYF. CDR3 nucleotides: TGCGCCAGCAGCCAACAAACACATAAAAACATTCAGTACTTC.

The chain is built from TRBV7-8 and TRBJ1-2; 8 nucleotides match TRBD1. J was trimmed by 5 bases and V by 4 bases; bases with no gene match: 9. Germline-derived CDR1 and CDR2 are SGHVS and FQNEAQ. CDR3 length: 15 amino acids. The CDR3 DNA is TGTGCCAGCAGCTCCCATCCACAGGGGGAATATGGCTACACCTTC. As protein: CASSSHPQGEYGYTF.

In this sample, this clone turned up once. The CDR3 spells CASRKPGQGFSEAFF. The DNA for the CDR3 is TGTGCCAGCAGAAAACCGGGACAGGGTTTCTCTGAAGCTTTCTTT. The chain employs TRBV6-5 and TRBJ1-1; 9 nucleotides agree with TRBD1. CDR3 length: 15 residues. Germline CDR1 reads MNHEY; CDR2 reads SVGAGI. J lost 6 bases, V lost 6 bases, and 11 bases had no gene match.

V usage is TRBV5-1 and J usage is TRBJ2-7, with TRBD1 matching 8 bases. Trimming cost V 7 bases and J 1 base; bases outside gene matches: 10. The length of the CDR3 is 15 residues. CDR1 is SGHRS, CDR2 YFSETQ, per germline. For the CDR3, the DNA is TGCGCCAGCGCTCTCGGACAGGGTTTTTCCTACGAGCAGTACTTC. It specifies CASALGQGFSYEQYF.

The chain has TRBV4-1 and TRBJ1-5; 7 bases agree with TRBD1. V lost 0 bases, J lost 1 base, and 6 bases stayed unmatched. Germline V gene lookup returns CDR1 MGHRA and CDR2 YSYEKL. This CDR3 has 17 residues. CDR3 sequence reads: CASSQEARQGSNQPQHF. CDR3 coding DNA: TGCGCCAGCAGCCAAGAGGCTAGACAGGGAAGCAATCAGCCCCAGCATTTT.

The chain carries TRBV11-2 and TRBJ2-7, with TRBD1 matching over 9 bases. The CDR3 consists of 15 residues. After removal of 5 bases from V and 1 base from J, the junction contained 6 bases not matched to a gene. The germline CDR1 and CDR2 sequences are SGHAT and FQNNGV. The CDR3 DNA follows: TGTGCCAGCAGCGTAGGACAGGGGTTTTCCTACGAGCAGTACTTC. Translation: CASSVGQGFSYEQYF.

This clone was recorded only once. A junction boundary mismatches the germline segment, possibly from a read error. The V and J genes are TRBV25-1 and TRBJ1-4; no clear D. Germline loops: CDR1 MGHDK, CDR2 SYGVNS. This CDR3 comprises 8 residues. For the CDR3, the DNA is TGTGCCAGCACCAGGCCGGTTTTT. Translating gives CASTRPVF.

The J gene is TRBJ1-4, the V gene TRBV27; TRBD1 agrees at 12 bases. Trimming removed 2 bases from V and 8 bases from J; junction bases left unmatched: 15. Germline V gene lookup returns CDR1 MNHEY and CDR2 SMNVEV (reference sequence). The CDR3 sequence is 19 residues long. The chain's CDR3 is CASSLRPPGTGGEGEKLFF. The CDR3 bases are TGTGCCAGCAGTTTACGGCCACCCGGGACAGGGGGCGAAGGGGAAAAACTGTTTTTT. The full variable domain, in which reference TRBV27 and TRBJ1-4 provide the parts outside the CDR3, is EAQVTQNPRYLITVTGKKLTVTCSQNMNHEYMSWYRQDPGLGLRQIYYSMNVEVTDKGDVPEGYKVSRKEKRNFPLILESPSPNQTSLYFCASSLRPPGTGGEGEKLFFGSGTQLSVL.

The chain recombines TRBV7-9 with TRBJ1-3, with D possibly being TRBD1 (6 bases). The CDR3 sequence is 16 residues long. V shed 2 bases and J shed 0 bases, with 11 bases lying between them. Germline V CDR1 and CDR2: SEHNR, FQNEAQ (reference sequence). The CDR3 coding sequence is TGTGCCAGCAGCTTATTCACAGGGCACTCTGGAAACACCATATATTTT. Its translation is CASSLFTGHSGNTIYF.

DNA of the CDR3: TGTGCCAGCAGCCTTCTCCTTCACAATGAGCAGTTCTTC. It translates to CASSLLLHNEQFF. The rearrangement links TRBV9 to TRBJ2-1; D is unclear. This CDR3 is built from 13 residues. Germline V gives CDR1 SGDLS, CDR2 YYNGEE. Trimming removed 4 bases from V and 5 bases from J, with 10 bases in between.

V is TRBV9 and J is TRBJ2-1; 8 bases are shared with TRBD1. CDR1 and CDR2 from the germline V gene are SGDLS and YYNGEE. V was pared by 0 bases and J by 7 bases, with 9 bases of the junction left unmatched. CDR3 length: 16 residues. The CDR3 DNA sequence: TGTGCCAGCAGCGTAGGAGGACAGGGTAACCCAAATGAGCAGTTCTTC. Its protein product is CASSVGGQGNPNEQFF.

This chain's CDR3 is CASSLVGEGYTF. The CDR3 DNA sequence: TGCGCCAGCAGCTTGGTCGGGGAGGGCTACACCTTC. V and J are TRBV5-1 and TRBJ1-2; D is unclear. Per the germline V gene, CDR1 is SGHRS and CDR2 is YFSETQ. V was cut by 0 bases and J by 8 bases, with 8 bases left in between. The length of the CDR3 is 12 residues.

The chain recombines TRBV4-3 with TRBJ2-7; TRBD2 matches 7 bases. The junction had 6 bases not matched to a gene; V was cut back by 4 bases and J by 0 bases. Germline-derived CDR1 and CDR2 are LGHNA and YSLEER. The CDR3 extends over 15 amino acids. The CDR3 bases are TGCGCCAGCAGCCCGTTCGGCGGGGGCTCCTACGAGCAGTACTTC. It is translated as CASSPFGGGSYEQYF.

The chain recombines TRBV15 with TRBJ1-2; perhaps TRBD1 as D (6 bases). Trimming took 0 bases from V and 7 from J, leaving 18 bases between them. The CDR3 has 16 residues. Per germline, CDR1 LNHNV and CDR2 YYDKDF (reference sequence). CDR3 DNA sequence: TGTGCCACCAGCAGAGAAATTACAGGGCCCCTAACTGGCTACACCTTC. Protein product: CATSREITGPLTGYTF.

This clone appeared a single time. The chain uses TRBV27 and TRBJ2-3, with 7 bases lining up with TRBD1. Unmatched junction bases numbered 3, after V lost 0 bases and J lost 3 bases. The CDR3 contains 15 residues. Germline CDR1 and CDR2: MNHEY and SMNVEV (reference sequence). This CDR3 reads CASSLSVRGTDTQYF. Here the CDR3 DNA reads TGTGCCAGCAGTTTATCTGTCAGGGGGACAGATACGCAGTATTTT.

In this sample, this clone turned up a few times. This chain connects TRBV5-8 to TRBJ2-7; D call uncertain. Germline CDR1 is SGHTS and CDR2 is YDEGEE. The CDR3 is 16 amino acids. V gave up 3 bases and J gave up 0 bases, with 16 bases separating them. Here the CDR3 reads CASSSLVYQSSYEQYF. CDR3 nucleotides: TGTGCCAGCAGCTCCCTAGTCTACCAGAGCTCCTACGAGCAGTACTTC. The variable domain in full, with the rest retrieved from reference TRBV5-8 and TRBJ2-7, is EAGVTQSPTHLIKTRGQQATLRCSPISGHTSVYWYQQALGLGLQFLLWYDEGEERNRGNFPPRFSGRQFPNYSSELNVNALELEDSALYLCASSSLVYQSSYEQYFGPGTRLTVT.

This chain links TRBV19 with TRBJ2-5; perhaps TRBD2 as D (6 bases). Germline V CDR1 and CDR2: LNHDA, SQIVND (reference sequence). V shed 0 bases and J shed 11 bases, with 16 bases lying between them. CDR3 length: 14 residues. CDR3 in amino acids: CASSIDRDLQKQYF. CDR3 coding DNA: TGTGCCAGTAGTATAGATCGGGACTTACAGAAGCAGTACTTC.

The chain uses TRBV7-9 and TRBJ2-5, with 9 positions matching TRBD2. Losses at the gene ends were 5 bases for V and 1 base for J; bases not matched to a gene: 5. Germline lookup yields CDR1 SEHNR and CDR2 FQNEAQ (reference sequence). This CDR3 region has 15 residues. CDR3 residues: CASSEFSGSQETQYF. DNA for the CDR3: TGTGCCAGCAGCGAGTTTAGCGGGAGCCAAGAGACCCAGTACTTC.

The gene calls are TRBV6-5 and TRBJ1-6, with 8 nucleotides matching TRBD1. The CDR3 has 14 residues. The germline V gene has CDR1 MNHEY and CDR2 SVGAGI. The V segment lost 6 bases and the J segment 7 bases; nucleotides outside the gene matches: 5. The CDR3 DNA is TGTGCCAGCAGCCGACAGGGGAAAAATTCACCCCTCCACTTT. It codes for CASSRQGKNSPLHF.

This sequence joins TRBV30 and TRBJ1-1, with D perhaps TRBD1 (5 bases). Germline V gives CDR1 GTSNPN, CDR2 SVGIG (reference sequence). V lost 4 bases and J lost 5, with 14 bases in between. This CDR3 has 13 amino acids. The CDR3 nucleotides are TGTGCCTGGAACCCGGGGGGGGTGACTGAAGCTTTCTTT. This codes for CAWNPGGVTEAFF.

This chain joins TRBV19 and TRBJ2-2; 8 nucleotides align to TRBD1. With V trimmed by 10 bases and J by 1 base, 14 bases remained unmatched. The CDR3 covers 17 residues. CDR1 is LNHDA, CDR2 SQIVND, per germline (reference sequence). The CDR3 bases are TGTGCCAATACCAACTACCAGGGGGCTTTGAACACCGGGGAGCTGTTTTTT. It encodes CANTNYQGALNTGELFF.

This clone was observed a handful of times. This chain connects TRBV7-8 to TRBJ2-3; TRBD1 agrees at 11 bases. This CDR3 has 17 amino acids. Looked up from germline, CDR1 is SGHVS and CDR2 is FQNEAQ. V lost 2 bases and J lost 6; bases outside the gene matches: 10. This CDR3 reads CASSLRDRGIVLDTQYF. CDR3 in DNA: TGTGCCAGCAGCTTACGGGACAGGGGGATTGTTTTGGATACGCAGTATTTT.

The V and J genes are TRBV7-9 and TRBJ1-5; 8 nucleotides agree with TRBD1. The V and J ends lost 4 bases and 5 bases, in that order; junction bases with no gene match: 4. The CDR3 is 14 amino acids. In germline, CDR1 is SEHNR, CDR2 FQNEAQ (reference sequence). The CDR3 sequence: CASSSPDRDQPQHF. The CDR3, as DNA: TGTGCCAGCAGCTCCCCGGACAGGGATCAGCCCCAGCATTTT.

As to this clone: One junction end does not reproduce the germline sequence, and a read error may be involved. The chain links TRBV7-9 to TRBJ2-3; weak D call: TRBD1 (5 bases). This CDR3 contains 14 residues. CDR1 and CDR2 (germline): SEHNR, FQNEAQ (reference sequence). CDR3 coding DNA: TGTTCCAGCAGCTGGCCCCAGGGTGGAGATACGCAGTATTTT. This gives the protein CSSSWPQGGDTQYF. The full variable domain, its missing parts supplied by reference TRBV7-9 and TRBJ2-3, is DTGVSQNPRHKITKRGQNVTFRCDPISEHNRLYWYRQTLGQGPEFLTYFQNEAQLEKSRLLSDRFSAERPKGSFSTLEIQRTEQGDSAMYLCSSSWPQGGDTQYFGPGTRLTVL.

This clone was found once. The chain combines TRBV6-6 with TRBJ1-2; weak D call: TRBD1 (5 bases). In germline, CDR1 is MNHNY, CDR2 SVGAGI (reference sequence). The CDR3 loop spans 14 amino acids. V lost 0 bases, J lost 3 bases, and 8 bases lay in between. In DNA form, the CDR3 reads TGTGCCAGCAGTTACTCAGGGGAGGACTATGGCTACACCTTC. It translates to CASSYSGEDYGYTF.

This rearrangement joins TRBV7-2 to TRBJ2-5; D is perhaps TRBD2 (5 bases). The germline V gene has CDR1 SGHTA and CDR2 FQGNSA. V gave up 7 bases and J gave up 5 bases, with 17 bases separating them. This CDR3 has 14 amino acids. The CDR3 DNA follows: TGTGCCAGCAAAGAAAATCGAGGGTCTGAGACCCAGTACTTC. It is translated as CASKENRGSETQYF.